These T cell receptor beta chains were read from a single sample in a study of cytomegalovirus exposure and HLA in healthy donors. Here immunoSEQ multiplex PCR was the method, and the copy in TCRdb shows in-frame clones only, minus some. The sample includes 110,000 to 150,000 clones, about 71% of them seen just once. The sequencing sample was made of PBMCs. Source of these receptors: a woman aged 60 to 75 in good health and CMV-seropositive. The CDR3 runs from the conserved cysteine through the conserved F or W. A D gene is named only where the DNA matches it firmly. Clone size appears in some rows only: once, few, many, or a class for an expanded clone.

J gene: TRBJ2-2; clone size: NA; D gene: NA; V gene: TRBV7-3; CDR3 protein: CASSWTRTGELFF; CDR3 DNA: TGTGCCAGCAGCTGGACAAGGACCGGGGAGCTGTTTTTT
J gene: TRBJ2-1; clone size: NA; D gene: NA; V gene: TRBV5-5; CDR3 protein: CASSAGLSSYNEQFF; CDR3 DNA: TGTGCCAGCAGCGCGGGACTTAGCTCCTACAATGAGCAGTTCTTC
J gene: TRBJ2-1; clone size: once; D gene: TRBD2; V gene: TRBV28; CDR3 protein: CASSLSGIYGTSGGPYNEQFF; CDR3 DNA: TGTGCCAGCAGTTTATCAGGTATTTACGGGACCTCGGGGGGACCCTACAATGAGCAGTTCTTC
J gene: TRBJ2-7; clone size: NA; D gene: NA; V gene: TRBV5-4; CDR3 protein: CASSFVQGGTREQYF; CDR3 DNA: TGTGCCAGCAGCTTTGTCCAGGGGGGAACTCGGGAGCAGTACTTC
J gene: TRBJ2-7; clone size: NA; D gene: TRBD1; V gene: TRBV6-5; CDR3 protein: CASRGTGGTVEQYF; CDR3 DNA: TGTGCCAGCAGGGGGACAGGGGGAACGGTCGAGCAGTACTTC
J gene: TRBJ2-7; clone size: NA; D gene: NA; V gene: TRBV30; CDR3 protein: CASGFDATYEQYF; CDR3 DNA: TGTGCCTCGGGATTTGACGCAACCTACGAGCAGTACTTC
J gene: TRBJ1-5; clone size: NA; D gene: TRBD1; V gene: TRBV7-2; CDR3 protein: CASSRGQGLNQPQHF; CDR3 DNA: TGTGCCAGCAGCCGTGGACAGGGTCTAAATCAGCCCCAGCATTTT
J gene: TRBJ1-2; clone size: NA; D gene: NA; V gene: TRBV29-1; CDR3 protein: CSVAGGVSGYTF; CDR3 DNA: TGCAGCGTTGCGGGGGGCGTATCTGGCTACACCTTC
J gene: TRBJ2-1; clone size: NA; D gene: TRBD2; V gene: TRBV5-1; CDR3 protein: CASSPGGAGGFYNEQFF; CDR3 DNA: TGCGCCAGCAGCCCGGGGGGGGCGGGAGGGTTCTACAATGAGCAGTTCTTC
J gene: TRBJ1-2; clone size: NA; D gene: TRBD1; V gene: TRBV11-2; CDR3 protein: CASSLTGGGNYGYTF; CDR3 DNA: TGTGCCAGCAGCTTAACAGGGGGCGGTAACTATGGCTACACCTTC
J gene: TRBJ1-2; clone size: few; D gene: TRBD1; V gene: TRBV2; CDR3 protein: CASSGTGDYGYTF; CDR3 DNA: TGTGCCAGCAGTGGGACAGGGGATTACGGCTACACCTTC
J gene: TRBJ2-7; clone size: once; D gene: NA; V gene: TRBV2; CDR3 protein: CASSQTTAEQYF; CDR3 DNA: TGTGCCAGCAGTCAAACTACCGCCGAGCAGTACTTC
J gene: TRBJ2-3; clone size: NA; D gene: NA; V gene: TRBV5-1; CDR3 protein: CASSSGGSAKGWGTDTQYF; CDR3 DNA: TGCGCCAGCAGCTCCGGGGGTAGCGCAAAAGGTTGGGGCACAGATACGCAGTATTTT
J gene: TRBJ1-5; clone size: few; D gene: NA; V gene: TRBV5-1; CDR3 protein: CASSLGQSNQPQHF; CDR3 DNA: TGCGCCAGCAGCTTGGGGCAGAGCAATCAGCCCCAGCATTTT
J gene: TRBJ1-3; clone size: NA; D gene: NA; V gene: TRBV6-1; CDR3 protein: CASSEFGGENGNTIYF; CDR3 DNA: TGTGCCAGCAGTGAATTTGGGGGCGAGAATGGAAACACCATATATTTT
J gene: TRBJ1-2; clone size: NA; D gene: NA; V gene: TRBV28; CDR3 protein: CASSLPPLLGANYGYTF; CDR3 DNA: TGTGCCAGCAGTTTACCCCCCCTCTTAGGGGCTAACTATGGCTACACCTTC
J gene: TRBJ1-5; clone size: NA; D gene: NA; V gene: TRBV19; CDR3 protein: CASSIGRTRGNQPQHF; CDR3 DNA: TGTGCCAGTAGTATAGGGAGGACCCGAGGCAATCAGCCCCAGCATTTT
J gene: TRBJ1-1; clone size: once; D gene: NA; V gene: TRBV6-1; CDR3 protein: CASSEGWEDTEAFF; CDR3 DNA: TGTGCCAGCAGTGAAGGGTGGGAGGACACTGAAGCTTTCTTT
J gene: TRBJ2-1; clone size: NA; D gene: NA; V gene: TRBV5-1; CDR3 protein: CASSLGLDSEQFF; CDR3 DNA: TGCGCCAGCAGCTTGGGATTAGACAGTGAGCAGTTCTTC
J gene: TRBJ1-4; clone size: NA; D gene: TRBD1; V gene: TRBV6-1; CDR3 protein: CATYQGDTNEKLFF; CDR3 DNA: TGTGCCACCTATCAGGGGGATACTAATGAAAAACTGTTTTTT
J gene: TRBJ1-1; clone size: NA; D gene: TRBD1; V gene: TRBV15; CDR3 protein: CATSRLTGESTEAFF; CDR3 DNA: TGTGCCACCAGCAGGTTGACAGGGGAATCCACTGAAGCTTTCTTT
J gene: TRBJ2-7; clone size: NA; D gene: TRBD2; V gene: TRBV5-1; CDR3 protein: CASAFASGNYEQYF; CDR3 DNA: TGCGCCAGCGCTTTTGCTAGCGGGAACTACGAGCAGTACTTC
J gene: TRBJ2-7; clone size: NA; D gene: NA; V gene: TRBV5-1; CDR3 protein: CASSSDSSHYEQYF; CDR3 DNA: TGCGCCAGCAGCTCGGACTCCTCTCACTACGAGCAGTACTTC
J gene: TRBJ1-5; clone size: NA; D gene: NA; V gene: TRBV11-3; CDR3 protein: CASSLPQRGQCDQPQHF; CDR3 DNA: TGTGCCAGCAGCCTACCCCAGCGGGGTCAATGCGATCAGCCCCAGCATTTT
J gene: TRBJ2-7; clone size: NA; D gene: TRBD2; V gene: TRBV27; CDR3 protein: CASSFGGSILYEQYF; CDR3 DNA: TGTGCCAGCAGTTTTGGCGGGAGTATCTTATACGAGCAGTACTTC
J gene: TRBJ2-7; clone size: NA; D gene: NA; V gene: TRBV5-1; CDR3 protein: CASTGQITNEQYF; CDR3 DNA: TGCGCCAGCACCGGACAAATCACCAACGAGCAGTACTTC
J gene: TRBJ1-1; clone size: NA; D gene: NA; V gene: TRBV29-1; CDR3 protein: CSGSGTPNTEAFF; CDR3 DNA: TGCAGCGGTTCCGGGACACCGAACACTGAAGCTTTCTTT
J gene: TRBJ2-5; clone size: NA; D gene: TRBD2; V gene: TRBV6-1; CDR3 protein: CASNRGRAPRETQYF; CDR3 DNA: TGTGCCAGCAATCGAGGGAGGGCCCCCCGGGAGACCCAGTACTTC
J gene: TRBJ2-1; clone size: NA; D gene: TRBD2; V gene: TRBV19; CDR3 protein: CATRTSGRVNEQFF; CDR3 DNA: TGTGCCACCAGGACTAGCGGGAGGGTAAATGAGCAGTTCTTC
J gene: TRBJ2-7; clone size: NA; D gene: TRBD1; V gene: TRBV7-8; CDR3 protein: CASILTISGGAGNEQYF; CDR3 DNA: TGTGCCAGCATTCTTACCATCTCAGGGGGCGCAGGAAACGAGCAGTACTTC
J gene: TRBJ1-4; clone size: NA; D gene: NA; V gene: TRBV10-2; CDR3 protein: CASSEGGDSEKLFF; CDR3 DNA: TGCGCCAGCAGTGAAGGCGGGGATAGTGAAAAACTGTTTTTT
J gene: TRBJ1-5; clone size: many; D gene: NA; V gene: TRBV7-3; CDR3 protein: CASSLLADQPQHF; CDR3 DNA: TGTGCCAGCAGCTTATTAGCCGATCAGCCCCAGCATTTT
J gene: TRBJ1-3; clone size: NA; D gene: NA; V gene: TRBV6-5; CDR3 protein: CASSYARFGNTIYF; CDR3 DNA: TGTGCCAGCAGTTACGCCAGGTTTGGAAACACCATATATTTT
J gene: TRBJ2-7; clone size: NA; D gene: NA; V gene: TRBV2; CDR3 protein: CASSANRYEQYF; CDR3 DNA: TGTGCCAGCAGTGCCAACAGGTACGAGCAGTACTTC
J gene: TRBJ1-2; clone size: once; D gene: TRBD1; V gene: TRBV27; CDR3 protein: CASSRDRVTGGYTF; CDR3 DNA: TGTGCCAGCAGCAGGGACAGGGTCACGGGTGGCTACACCTTC
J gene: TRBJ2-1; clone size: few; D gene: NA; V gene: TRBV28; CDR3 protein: CASSFRAVSYNEQFF; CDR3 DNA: TGTGCCAGCAGTTTTAGAGCCGTCTCCTACAATGAGCAGTTCTTC
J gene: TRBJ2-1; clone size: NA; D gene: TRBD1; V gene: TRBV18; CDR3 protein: CASSPRTGPPYNEQFF; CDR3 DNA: TGTGCCAGCTCACCAAGGACAGGACCCCCCTACAATGAGCAGTTCTTC
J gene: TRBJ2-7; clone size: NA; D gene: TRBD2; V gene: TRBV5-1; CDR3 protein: CASSSDGTNYEQYF; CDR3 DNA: TGCGCCAGCAGCTCAGATGGGACTAACTACGAGCAGTACTTC
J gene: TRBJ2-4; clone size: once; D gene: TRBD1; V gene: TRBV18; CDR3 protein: CASSPTGDQNIQYF; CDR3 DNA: TGTGCCAGCTCACCGACAGGGGACCAAAACATTCAGTACTTC
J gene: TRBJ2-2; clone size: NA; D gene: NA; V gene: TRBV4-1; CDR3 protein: CASTWGPNTGELFF; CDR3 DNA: TGCGCCAGCACCTGGGGCCCGAACACCGGGGAGCTGTTTTTT
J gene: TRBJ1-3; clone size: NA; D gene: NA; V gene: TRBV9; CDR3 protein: CASSTQGNTIYF; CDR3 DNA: TGTGCCAGCAGTACACAGGGAAACACCATATATTTT
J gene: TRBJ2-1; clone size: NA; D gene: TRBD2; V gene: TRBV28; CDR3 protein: CASSLSLGTRSLEEQFF; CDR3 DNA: TGTGCCAGCAGCCTATCCCTCGGGACTAGAAGCCTTGAGGAGCAGTTCTTC
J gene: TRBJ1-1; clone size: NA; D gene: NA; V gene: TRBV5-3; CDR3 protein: CARSLAAAGVNTEAFF; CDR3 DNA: TGTGCCAGAAGCTTGGCCGCGGCAGGGGTGAACACTGAAGCTTTCTTT
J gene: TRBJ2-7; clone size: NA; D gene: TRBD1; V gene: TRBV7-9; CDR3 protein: CASSQTGDESYEQYF; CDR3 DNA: TGTGCCAGCAGCCAAACAGGGGATGAGTCCTACGAGCAGTACTTC
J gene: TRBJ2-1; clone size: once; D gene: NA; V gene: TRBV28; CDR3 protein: CASSLVTGISYNEQFF; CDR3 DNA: TGTGCCAGCAGTTTAGTTACAGGGATCTCCTACAATGAGCAGTTCTTC
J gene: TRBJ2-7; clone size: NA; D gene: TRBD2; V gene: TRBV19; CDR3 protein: CASSPGLAGYEQYF; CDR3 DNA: TGTGCCAGTAGTCCAGGACTAGCGGGATACGAGCAGTACTTC
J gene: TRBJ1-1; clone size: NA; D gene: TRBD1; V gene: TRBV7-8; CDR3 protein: CASSMDRDTEAFF; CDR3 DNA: TGTGCCAGCAGCATGGACAGGGACACTGAAGCTTTCTTT
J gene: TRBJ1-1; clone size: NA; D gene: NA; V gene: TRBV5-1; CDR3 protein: CASSPGSLGAEAFF; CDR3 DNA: TGCGCCAGCAGCCCTGGGTCGTTGGGAGCTGAAGCTTTCTTT
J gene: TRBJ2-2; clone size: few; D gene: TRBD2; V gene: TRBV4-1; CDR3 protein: CASSQSAGPTGELFF; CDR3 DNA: TGCGCCAGCAGCCAATCAGCGGGACCCACCGGGGAGCTGTTTTTT
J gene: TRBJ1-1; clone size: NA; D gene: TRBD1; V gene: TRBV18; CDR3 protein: CASSLGTGGNTEAFF; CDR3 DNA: TGTGCCAGCTCACTGGGGACAGGGGGCAACACTGAAGCTTTCTTT
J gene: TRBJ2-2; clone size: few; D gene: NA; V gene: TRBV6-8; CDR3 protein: CASLGLNTGELFF; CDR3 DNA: TGTGCCAGCCTGGGCTTGAACACCGGGGAGCTGTTTTTT
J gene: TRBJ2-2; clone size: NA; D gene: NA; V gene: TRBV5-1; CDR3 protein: CASSFVPNTGELFF; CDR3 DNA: TGCGCCAGCAGCTTCGTCCCGAACACCGGGGAGCTGTTTTTT
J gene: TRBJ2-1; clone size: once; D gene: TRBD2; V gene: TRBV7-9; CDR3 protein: CASSFLAGGTNEQFF; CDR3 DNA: TGTGCCAGCAGTTTTCTAGCGGGAGGAACCAATGAGCAGTTCTTC
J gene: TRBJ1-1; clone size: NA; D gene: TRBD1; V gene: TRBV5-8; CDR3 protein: CASSWTGGASTEAFF; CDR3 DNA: TGTGCCAGCAGCTGGACAGGGGGCGCAAGCACTGAAGCTTTCTTT
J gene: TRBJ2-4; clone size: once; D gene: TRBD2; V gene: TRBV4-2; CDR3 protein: CASSPRGAGHNIQYF; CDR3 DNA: TGTGCCAGCAGCCCGCGGGGGGCGGGACATAACATTCAGTACTTC
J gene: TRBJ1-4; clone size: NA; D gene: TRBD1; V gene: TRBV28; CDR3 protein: CASSLSGGWEKLFF; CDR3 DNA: TGTGCCAGCAGTTTATCAGGGGGATGGGAAAAACTGTTTTTT
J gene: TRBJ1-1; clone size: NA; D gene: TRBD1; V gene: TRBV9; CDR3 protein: CASSSGQGVNTEAFF; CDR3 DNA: TGTGCCAGCAGCTCGGGACAGGGTGTGAACACTGAAGCTTTCTTT
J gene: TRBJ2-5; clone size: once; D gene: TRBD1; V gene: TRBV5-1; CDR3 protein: CASSFDGDRGSKTQYF; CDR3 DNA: TGCGCCAGCAGCTTCGATGGGGACAGGGGATCAAAGACCCAGTACTTC
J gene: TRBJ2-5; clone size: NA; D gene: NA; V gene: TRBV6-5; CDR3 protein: CASSYRGRETQYF; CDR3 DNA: TGTGCCAGCAGTTACCGGGGGAGGGAGACCCAGTACTTC
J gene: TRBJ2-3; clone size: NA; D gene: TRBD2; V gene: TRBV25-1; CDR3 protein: CASTPGTSGRNTQYF; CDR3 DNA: TGTGCCAGCACCCCCGGGACTAGCGGGAGAAATACGCAGTATTTT